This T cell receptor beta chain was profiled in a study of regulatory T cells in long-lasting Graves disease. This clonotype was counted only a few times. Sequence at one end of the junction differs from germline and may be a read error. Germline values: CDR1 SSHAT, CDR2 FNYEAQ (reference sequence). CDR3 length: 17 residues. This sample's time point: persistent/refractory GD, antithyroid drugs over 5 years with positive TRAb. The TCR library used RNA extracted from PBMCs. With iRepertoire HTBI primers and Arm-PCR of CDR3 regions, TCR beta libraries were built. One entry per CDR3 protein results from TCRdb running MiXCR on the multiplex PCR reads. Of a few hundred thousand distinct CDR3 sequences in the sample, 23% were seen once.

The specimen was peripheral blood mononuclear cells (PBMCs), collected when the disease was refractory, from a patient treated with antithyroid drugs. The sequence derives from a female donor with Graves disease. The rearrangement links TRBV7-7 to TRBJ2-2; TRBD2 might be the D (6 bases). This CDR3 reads CASSPSPGTRNTGELFF. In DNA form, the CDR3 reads TGTGCTAGCAGCCCCTCGCCCGGGACTCGGAACACCGGGGAGCTGTTTTTT.